This entry concerns a single TCR beta chain. This entry is derived from a study of cytomegalovirus exposure and HLA in healthy donors. The repertoire was sequenced with immunoSEQ multiplex PCR; TCRdb's copy has only in-frame clones and lacks some. This table has fewer than 250,000 clones, about nine tenths appearing once. Germline trimming cut 0 bases from V and 3 bases from J; bases unmatched to any gene: 4. CDR1 is GTSNPN, CDR2 SVGIG, per germline (reference sequence). The CDR3 has 16 amino acids. Sequenced sample: PBMCs. The clonotype originates from a woman under 30 in good health and CMV-seropositive. The rearrangement links TRBV30 to TRBJ2-5; 13 positions match TRBD2. The CDR3 protein is CAWSVWTSGREETQYF. DNA of the CDR3: TGTGCCTGGAGTGTATGGACTAGCGGGAGAGAAGAGACCCAGTACTTC.